These T cell receptor beta chains were read from a single sample in a study of T cell repertoires in cytomegalovirus infection. From the reads, TCRdb called clonotypes with MiXCR, one entry per CDR3 protein. This repertoire shows roughly 180,000 distinct CDR3 sequences, approximately 21% found once; its top ten account for under 30%. No antigen is known for these receptors. Sequences were derived from CD8+ T cells from cultured PBMCs, sampled from culture after CMV antigen stimulation. These receptors originate from a human donor in good health (CMV status not recorded). Some clones in this sample may be carry-over from other donors' samples. The CDR3 runs from the conserved cysteine through the conserved F or W. D genes are given only for firm matches. The listing skips clone size in some rows; elsewhere it reads once, few, many or a size class.

NA	TRBV29-1	NA	TRBJ2-1	TGCAGCGTTGAGGGGGAAGTAGGGTCAAGCTCCTACAATGAGCAGTTCTTC	CSVEGEVGSSSYNEQFF
NA	TRBV12-3/TRBV12-4	NA	TRBJ1-2	TGTGCCAGCAGGGAAGGGGGTGACTATGGCTACACCTTC	CASREGGDYGYTF
NA	TRBV7-2	NA	TRBJ1-1	TGTGCCAGCAGCTTAATATCGGGGGGCTGGGGTGAAGCTTTCTTT	CASSLISGGWGEAFF
NA	TRBV4-1	NA	TRBJ1-3	TGCGCCAGCAGCCAGACGGACAGTTCGGGAAACACCATATATTTT	CASSQTDSSGNTIYF
few	TRBV7-6	NA	TRBJ1-1	TGTGCCAGCAGCCCCGAGGGCCCGATTGCGAACACTGAAGCTTTCTTT	CASSPEGPIANTEAFF
NA	TRBV7-6	NA	TRBJ2-1	TGTGCCAGCAGCCGGGGACCGATATACAATGAGCAGTTCTTC	CASSRGPIYNEQFF
NA	TRBV12-3/TRBV12-4	TRBD1	TRBJ1-2	TGTGCCAGCAGTTTATCGGGACAGAAAGGCGGCTACACCTTC	CASSLSGQKGGYTF
few	TRBV12-3/TRBV12-4	TRBD1	TRBJ1-1	TGTGCCAGCAGCCACACAGGGGGCGGCGAGGGACCTGAAGCTTTCTTT	CASSHTGGGEGPEAFF
NA	TRBV7-6	NA	TRBJ2-7	TGTGCCAGCAGCTTAGAAGTGACAGAGGCCTACGAGCAGTACTTC	CASSLEVTEAYEQYF
few	TRBV7-2	NA	TRBJ1-3	TGTGCCAGCAGCTTAACTGTTTCTGGAAACACCATATATTTT	CASSLTVSGNTIYF
NA	TRBV12-3/TRBV12-4	NA	TRBJ1-2	TGTGCCAGCACCTTAAGAGCGGCAGGACTCTATGGCTACACCTTC	CASTLRAAGLYGYTF
few	TRBV7-9	NA	TRBJ2-1	TGTGCCAGCAGCATTCCCGCCGGGGCAGGGGTTGACAATGAGCAGTTCTTC	CASSIPAGAGVDNEQFF
few	TRBV27	NA	TRBJ2-3	TGTGCCAGCAGTTTCAGAAGGGGGGGCACAGATACGCAGTATTTT	CASSFRRGGTDTQYF
once	TRBV6-6	TRBD1	TRBJ1-2	TGTGCCAGCCAAAGTTCCTGGACAGGGACTCTCTATGGCTACACCTTC	CASQSSWTGTLYGYTF
NA	TRBV9	NA	TRBJ2-7	TGTGCCAGCAGCGTAGCTCCCGGGGACGAGCAGTACTTC	CASSVAPGDEQYF
NA	TRBV6-6	NA	TRBJ1-6	TGTGCCAGCAGTTACTCGAGAGAAAGTAATTCACCCCTCCACTTT	CASSYSRESNSPLHF
few	TRBV7-8	NA	TRBJ1-2	TGTGCCACTCCTCCCAGGGATGTCTATGGCTACACCTTC	CATPPRDVYGYTF
few	TRBV4-3	NA	TRBJ2-7	TGCGCCAGCAGCCAAGATAGGGGGACGTCCGAGCAGTACTTC	CASSQDRGTSEQYF
few	TRBV7-2	NA	TRBJ2-7	TGTGCCAACAGCCCTTGGACTCCGGGGACCTACGAGCAGTACTTC	CANSPWTPGTYEQYF
NA	TRBV12-5	NA	TRBJ1-1	TGTGCTAGTGGTTTAGATTTACCGTCGAACACTGAAGCTTTCTTT	CASGLDLPSNTEAFF
NA	TRBV5-6	TRBD1	TRBJ2-7	TGTGCCAGCACCGGACAGGGGATGGGGGAGCAGTACTTC	CASTGQGMGEQYF
NA	TRBV5-4	TRBD2	TRBJ2-3	TGTGCCAGCATGACTAGCGGGGGTTCCACAGATACGCAGTATTTT	CASMTSGGSTDTQYF